These 11 T cell receptor beta chains were sequenced from one sample in a study of molecular identifiers for immune sequencing clone quantification. Via MiXCR, TCRdb re-called the PCR reads, giving one row per CDR3 protein. The sample carries a few hundred thousand distinct CDR3 sequences, around 21% recorded once. The sequencing sample was made of naive CD8+ T cells from blood, with Jurkat cell RNA spiked in. Subset denoted: FACS-sorted CD8+CD4-CCR7+CD45RA+ naive T cells. The receptor source for this set is a human donor in good health. Some libraries in this study had Jurkat cell RNA spiked in.

This chain uses TRBV19 with TRBJ2-3; unclear D gene. Germline lookup yields CDR1 LNHDA and CDR2 SQIVND (reference sequence). The CDR3 has 15 residues. Trimming shortened V by 3 bases and J by 0 bases, and 10 bases separated the two germline ends. The chain's CDR3 is CASSIWTDSTDTQYF. DNA for the CDR3: TGTGCCAGTAGTATTTGGACCGATAGCACAGATACGCAGTATTTT.

V is TRBV30 and J is TRBJ2-1; 7 bases align to TRBD2. Germline V CDR1 and CDR2: GTSNPN, SVGIG (reference sequence). The CDR3 length is 16 residues. V gave up 4 bases and J gave up 2 bases; unmatched junction bases: 11. The CDR3 bases are TGTGCCTGGATTGCTCCGGGGAGGGACCCCTACAATGAGCAGTTCTTC. Residues: CAWIAPGRDPYNEQFF.

On this clonotype: This may be a read error: a much more frequent sequence differs by one nucleotide. The chain employs TRBV7-8 and TRBJ1-1, with TRBD1 matching 8 bases. V lost 8 bases and J lost 4; bases outside the gene matches: 12. CDR3 length: 15 residues. CDR1 is SGHVS and CDR2 is FQNEAQ in the germline V gene. CDR3 loop: CASGLAGGLGTEAFF. CDR3 nucleotide sequence: TGTGCCAGCGGCCTGGCAGGGGGCCTGGGCACTGAAGCTTTCTTT.

This clonotype showed up many times. The chain's CDR3 is CSALPRASGADTQYF. Here the CDR3 DNA reads TGCAGTGCACTACCCAGGGCTAGCGGGGCAGATACGCAGTATTTT. The rearrangement joins TRBV20-1 to TRBJ2-3; 9 bases line up with TRBD2. The CDR3 loop spans 15 amino acids. V lost 6 bases to trimming and J lost 4 bases; unmatched junction nucleotides: 11. Germline values: CDR1 DFQATT, CDR2 SNEGSKA (reference sequence).

The sample holds many counts of this clonotype. One junction end does not reproduce the germline sequence, and a read error may be involved. The chain couples TRBV27 to TRBJ2-1; 12 bases fit TRBD2. This CDR3 comprises 13 residues. Germline V gene data show CDR1 as MNHEY and CDR2 as SMNVEV (reference sequence). CDR3 region: CASSRLAGAPRVF. CDR3 sequence (DNA): TGTGCCAGCAGTCGACTAGCGGGAGCCCCCCGTGTCTTT.

This clonotype was recorded a few times. This chain connects TRBV29-1 to TRBJ2-7; possible D gene TRBD1, 6 bases. CDR1 SQVTM and CDR2 ANQGSEA come from the germline V gene. Deletions cut 7 bases from V and 7 bases from J, with 14 bases between. The CDR3 spans 11 residues. The CDR3 nucleotides are TGCAGCGGGATGACCGGGACAGAGCAGTACTTC. This translates into CSGMTGTEQYF.

This clonotype was observed many times. This chain uses TRBV28 with TRBJ2-7; 11 bases match TRBD1. Trimming cost V 5 bases and J 7 bases; bases outside gene matches: 13. Germline CDR1 MDHEN, CDR2 SYDVKM. The CDR3 consists of 16 residues. CDR3 sequence reads: CASSPGTGGLWGEQYF. The CDR3 DNA follows: TGTGCCAGCAGTCCCGGGACAGGGGGACTGTGGGGTGAGCAGTACTTC. Based on the CDR3 plus reference TRBV28 and TRBJ2-7, the full variable domain is DVKVTQSSRYLVKRTGEKVFLECVQDMDHENMFWYRQDPGLGLRLIYFSYDVKMKEKGDIPEGYSVSREKKERFSLILESASTNQTSMYLCASSPGTGGLWGEQYFGPGTRLTVT.

This clonotype was recorded a few times. This chain uses TRBV12-3 or TRBV12-4 with TRBJ1-5; possible D gene TRBD1, 5 bases. The V end lost 3 bases, the J end lost 6 bases, and 12 bases lay between the germline ends. This CDR3 is built from 14 residues. The CDR3 here is CASSFSGAGQPQHF. In nucleotides, the CDR3 is TGTGCCAGCAGTTTCTCTGGGGCCGGTCAGCCCCAGCATTTT.

This clonotype was detected many times. Here the CDR3 DNA reads TGTGCCAGCAGTACCCCTCACGGGGGAGGGGAAAAACTGTTTTTT. Translated: CASSTPHGGGEKLFF. J is TRBJ1-4 and V is TRBV2; weak D call: TRBD1 (5 bases). This CDR3 has 15 residues. V shed 5 bases and J shed 8 bases, with 18 bases lying between them. CDR1 and CDR2 from the germline V gene are SNHLY and FYNNEI.

This clonotype was counted many times. The J gene is TRBJ2-3, the V gene TRBV7-9; no clear D. This CDR3 is 13 amino acids long. The V end was cut by 0 bases, the J end by 5 bases, with 6 bases between. The V gene's germline CDR1 is SEHNR and CDR2 FQNEAQ (reference sequence). In nucleotides, the CDR3 is TGTGCCAGCAGCTTAGCGGGTGAAGATACGCAGTATTTT. Its translation: CASSLAGEDTQYF.

This clonotype was counted many times. The CDR3 nucleotides are TGTGCCAGCAGCTCTGGACAGGGGAGGAACACTGAAGCTTTCTTT. Protein sequence: CASSSGQGRNTEAFF. The chain carries TRBV6-2 or TRBV6-3 and TRBJ1-1; 9 nucleotides match TRBD1. Germline values: CDR1 MNHEY, CDR2 SVGEGT. With 6 bases clipped from V and 1 base from J, the junction kept 6 bases outside the gene matches. The CDR3 runs 15 residues.